The clone carrying this TCR beta chain turned up a few times. Germline V gives CDR1 SGDLS, CDR2 YYNGEE. The CDR3 is 13 amino acids. V lost 0 bases to trimming and J lost 8 bases, with 11 bases between them. The use of a sample-barcoded 5' primer and a J-beta primer mix characterized a second PCR of about 6 to 12 cycles. TCRdb used MiXCR to reprocess the 5' RACE reads, holding one entry per CDR3 protein. The data hold about a million distinct CDR3 sequences, with around 48% observed a single time. The data were obtained in a study of blood T cells in healthy people across ages. The sample taken for sequencing was blood. This TCR derives from a man under 40 in good health. The chain joins TRBV9 to TRBJ1-2; D gene uncertain. CDR3 residues: CASSVAESHGYTF. In DNA, the CDR3 is TGTGCCAGCAGCGTAGCGGAGTCCCACGGCTACACCTTC.